This T cell receptor beta chain was retrieved from a study of blood T cell repertoires in COVID-19. Study overall: COVID-19 samples from acute and convalescent phases originated in the United States, Italy and Spain. T cells, B-cell-depleted T cells, or PBMCs supplied cDNA or gDNA.

The authors' processing: For nucleated cells, counts were estimated from reference gene primer amplification. Using immunoSEQ multiplex PCR, the repertoire was profiled, and TCRdb retains in-frame clones only, with some absent. The V and J calls and clone size are taken from that table; D and trimming were inferred from the DNA. The sample contains about 290,000 clones, 85% of which appear only once. This TCR derives from a woman in her fifties or sixties with active or convalescent COVID-19. Sequencing was carried out using peripheral blood.

CDR3 nucleotide sequence: TGTGCCTGGAGTGTACGAACAGGGACCTCGCTGGCCCTCCACTTT. Encoded protein: CAWSVRTGTSLALHF. The chain joins TRBV30 to TRBJ1-6; possible D gene TRBD1, 6 bases. Deletions cut 0 bases from V and 14 bases from J, with 20 bases between. CDR1 and CDR2 from the germline V gene are GTSNPN and SVGIG (reference sequence). This CDR3 comprises 15 residues.